The T cell receptor beta chain under discussion was sequenced for a study of vaccination and CD4 T cells after COVID-19 (dated by TCRdb to 2021 to 2024). The study in broad terms: Convalescent patients had a positive SARS-CoV-2 result on nasal swab PCR, and of these patients, nine had mild disease and one had severe disease. Overlapping spike peptide pools from SARS-CoV-2 and from the common cold coronaviruses HCoV-NL63, HCoV-OC43 and HCoV-229E were used as culture stimuli. Each participant got two doses of either the Pfizer-BioNTech BNT162b2 vaccine (n=8) or the Moderna mRNA-1273 vaccine (n=2). In around 9 COVID-19 convalescent patients and 4 infection-naive healthy vaccine recipients, researchers compared the spike-specific CD4+ TCR repertoire from before mRNA vaccination with the repertoire from after. The convalescent cohort comprised six males and four females, including two Hispanic individuals, seven Caucasians, two Asians and one multiracial person. In control cultures, a CEFX viral epitope pool was used as positive control, an HIV-1 Nef peptide pool was used as negative control, or no peptide was added. The time from the second vaccine dose to post-vaccine blood sampling had a median of around 72 days and ranged from about 12 to 250 days. Post-COVID blood samples from convalescent patients were collected a median of approximately 100 days after diagnosis, with a range of roughly 35 to 180 days.

On this clonotype: This receptor's antigen is unknown. Base qualities are missing; no much larger clone stands one base away.

To prepare the library, PCR was applied. TCR sequencing of DNA from cultured CD4+ T cells used the Oncomine TCR Beta short-read assay at the Johns Hopkins FTIC core. The QIAamp micro DNA kit was used to extract genomic DNA from the cultured CD4+ T cells. Oncomine TCR Beta libraries from cultured CD4+ T cells were pooled using unique dual indexes and sequenced on an Illumina iSeq 100. The paper's processing steps were these. Non-productive sequences were removed, and CDR3s not starting with C, not ending with F or W, or shorter than 7 amino acids were discarded. The MANAFEST web application was used to identify antigen-specific clonotypes by comparing peptide-stimulated wells against reference wells and other culture wells. For a clone to be called positive, the clone needed an FDR below 0.05, an odds ratio above 5, and a productive frequency above 0.1% in at least two of three replicate wells. Clonotypes that were significantly expanded in both SARS-CoV-2 spike wells and at least one common cold coronavirus spike condition were defined as cross-reactive. Using R version 3.6.1, CDR3 homology was evaluated through Levenshtein distances (stringdist) along with unrooted phylogenetic trees (ape). TCRdb reanalyzed the raw reads on its own, using fastp at Q25 for trimming and MiXCR for clone calling, and kept in-frame beta chains. Rows merge per CDR3 protein into single entries with the most common DNA and genes. What appears here as the V and J calls and clone size reflects TCRdb's work, not the paper's. The sample table holds approximately 12,000 distinct CDR3 sequences, of which less than 50% were seen once. The biggest ten clones account for more than 12% of the sample.

The label giving this sample's treatment or condition can be read as: roughly 11-day PBMC culture with coronavirus spike peptide pools or control peptides (ViraFEST assay). The ViraFEST assay was used in the study, in which antigen-specific T cells were expanded with peptide pools and expanded clonotypes were subsequently identified by TCR sequencing. The convalescent patients' positive SARS-CoV-2 PCR tests were from March to December 2020, which was before the Alpha, Beta and Delta variants emerged in the United States. Each well held some 2 million PBMCs cultured with roughly 10 ug/ml peptide pools in IMDM containing approximately 5% human AB serum and 8 to 10 IU/ml IL-2. Half of the culture medium was replaced with fresh IL-2-containing medium on days 3 and 7. Once the cells had been in culture for about 10 days, the EasySep CD4+ T cell isolation kit was used to isolate CD4+ T cells by negative selection. PBMCs were separated from whole blood using Ficoll-Paque Plus gradient centrifugation and then either used fresh or cryopreserved at -140C. Triplicate wells were generally used for each culture condition.

The V and J ends are trimmed by 6 bases and 5 bases, leaving 19 bases between them. From the cysteine up to the phenylalanine, the CDR3 has a length of 15 residues. Only the CDR3 portion is preserved as DNA: 45 bases, with reading frame beginning at the first base. The germline V gene provides CDR1 SNHLY and CDR2 FYNNEI. Overall results and qualifications from the work: In convalescent patients, a median around 85% of post-vaccine SARS-CoV-2-reactive clones were detected only after vaccination, and vaccine-specific priming was suggested by this finding. The number of convalescent patients in the study was relatively small, and the study did not examine early timepoints following natural infection. The median count of SARS-CoV-2-reactive clonotypes went up from around 23 after infection to a few dozen after vaccination, although the change was not significant. In convalescent patients, nearly all vaccine-specific clones (304 of 307) were found to be mono-reactive for SARS-CoV-2 spike rather than cross-reactive with common cold coronaviruses.

The sequence was obtained from a human donor who had recovered from COVID-19. Material: CD4+ T cells from blood, cultured in vitro. Rearrangement joined TRBV2 to TRBJ2-5, with a tentative D gene TRBD2 over 6 matching bases. The CDR3 region: CASRAGRGSLETQYF. The sequenced DNA: TGTGCCAGCAGGGCCGGTCGGGGGTCTCTCGAGACCCAGTACTTC. The reference TRBV2 and TRBJ2-5 proteins fill in what lies around the CDR3, so the full variable domain reads EPEVTQTPSHQVTQMGQEVILRCVPISNHLYFYWYRQILGQKVEFLVSFYNNEISEKSEIFDDQFSVERPDGSNFTLKIRSTKLEDSAMYFCASRAGRGSLETQYFGPGTRLLVL.